The rows below give T cell receptor beta chains drawn from one sample of a study of PD-L1 blockade in urothelial cancer. The protocol was immunoSEQ multiplex PCR, while the TCRdb copy is restricted to in-frame clones and leaves out a portion. The sample has tens of thousands of clones, 82% seen once. The sample was PBMCs, taken around atezolizumab (anti-PD-L1) treatment. All receptors derive from a man in his sixties with urothelial cancer. CDR3s include the opening cysteine and the closing phenylalanine or tryptophan. Fields, in order: D gene, clone size, J gene, V gene, CDR3 protein, CDR3 DNA. D genes are given only for firm matches. The size of a clone is reported for some rows only, either as once, few or many, or as a class for expanded clones.

D gene: NA; clone size: NA; J gene: TRBJ2-4; V gene: TRBV6-5; CDR3 protein: CASSYSERENIQYF; CDR3 DNA: TGTGCCAGCAGTTACTCGGAGAGAGAAAACATTCAGTACTTC
D gene: NA; clone size: once; J gene: TRBJ2-7; V gene: TRBV19; CDR3 protein: CASSNPQGGSYEQYF; CDR3 DNA: TGTGCCAGTAGTAACCCACAGGGTGGTTCCTACGAGCAGTACTTC
D gene: NA; clone size: NA; J gene: TRBJ2-2; V gene: TRBV5-1; CDR3 protein: CATGEGTGELFF; CDR3 DNA: TGCGCCACAGGGGAGGGGACCGGGGAGCTGTTTTTT
D gene: NA; clone size: NA; J gene: TRBJ1-1; V gene: TRBV21-1; CDR3 protein: CARQGTEAFF; CDR3 DNA: TGTGCCAGACAGGGGACTGAAGCTTTCTTT
D gene: TRBD1; clone size: NA; J gene: TRBJ2-3; V gene: TRBV5-5; CDR3 protein: CASSLAGTESTDTQYF; CDR3 DNA: TGTGCCAGCAGCTTGGCAGGGACAGAAAGCACAGATACGCAGTATTTT
D gene: NA; clone size: NA; J gene: TRBJ1-5; V gene: TRBV28; CDR3 protein: CASSLGGAIYGPYSNQPQHF; CDR3 DNA: TGTGCCAGCAGTTTAGGGGGGGCGATATACGGGCCTTATAGCAATCAGCCCCAGCATTTT
D gene: TRBD1; clone size: NA; J gene: TRBJ1-2; V gene: TRBV28; CDR3 protein: CASSSLQGPNYGYTF; CDR3 DNA: TGTGCCAGCAGTTCCTTACAGGGGCCAAACTATGGCTACACCTTC
D gene: NA; clone size: NA; J gene: TRBJ2-5; V gene: TRBV14; CDR3 protein: CASSQGSRARGRETQYF; CDR3 DNA: TGTGCCAGCAGCCAAGGATCTAGGGCAAGGGGCCGGGAGACCCAGTACTTC
D gene: TRBD1; clone size: NA; J gene: TRBJ1-6; V gene: TRBV5-5; CDR3 protein: CASRSTGGYNSPLHF; CDR3 DNA: TGTGCCAGCAGGTCGACAGGGGGCTATAATTCACCCCTCCACTTT
D gene: NA; clone size: NA; J gene: TRBJ2-2; V gene: TRBV19; CDR3 protein: CASSSRTPNTGELFF; CDR3 DNA: TGTGCCAGTAGTTCCAGGACACCAAACACCGGGGAGCTGTTTTTT
D gene: NA; clone size: NA; J gene: TRBJ1-5; V gene: TRBV6-1; CDR3 protein: CASSEGRWSNQPQHF; CDR3 DNA: TGTGCCAGCAGTGAAGGGAGATGGAGCAATCAGCCCCAGCATTTT
D gene: TRBD2; clone size: NA; J gene: TRBJ2-5; V gene: TRBV4-1; CDR3 protein: CASSQDPGGEETQYF; CDR3 DNA: TGCGCCAGCAGCCAGGATCCGGGGGGGGAAGAGACCCAGTACTTC
D gene: NA; clone size: NA; J gene: TRBJ1-4; V gene: TRBV5-1; CDR3 protein: CASSLGQNEKLFF; CDR3 DNA: TGCGCCAGCAGCTTGGGACAAAATGAAAAACTGTTTTTT
D gene: TRBD1; clone size: NA; J gene: TRBJ1-3; V gene: TRBV27; CDR3 protein: CASRPGTASGNTIYF; CDR3 DNA: TGTGCCAGCAGGCCCGGGACAGCCTCTGGAAACACCATATATTTT
D gene: TRBD2; clone size: NA; J gene: TRBJ2-1; V gene: TRBV19; CDR3 protein: CASRGSGGKWYEQFF; CDR3 DNA: TGTGCCAGTAGAGGTAGCGGGGGGAAGTGGTATGAGCAGTTCTTC
D gene: NA; clone size: NA; J gene: TRBJ2-7; V gene: TRBV2; CDR3 protein: CATKDTLISYEQYF; CDR3 DNA: TGTGCCACCAAGGACACGTTGATATCTTACGAGCAGTACTTC
D gene: TRBD2; clone size: NA; J gene: TRBJ2-5; V gene: TRBV7-7; CDR3 protein: CASSLARGEGETQYF; CDR3 DNA: TGTGCCAGCAGCTTAGCGCGGGGGGAGGGAGAGACCCAGTACTTC
D gene: TRBD1; clone size: NA; J gene: TRBJ2-4; V gene: TRBV7-9; CDR3 protein: CASSLAGTGGSAKNIQYF; CDR3 DNA: TGTGCCAGCAGCTTGGCCGGGACAGGGGGGTCAGCCAAAAACATTCAGTACTTC
D gene: NA; clone size: NA; J gene: TRBJ2-5; V gene: TRBV9; CDR3 protein: CASSPTGGPGETQYF; CDR3 DNA: TGTGCCAGCAGCCCTACCGGGGGGCCGGGAGAGACCCAGTACTTC
D gene: TRBD1; clone size: NA; J gene: TRBJ1-5; V gene: TRBV2; CDR3 protein: CASRNETGIYGQPQHF; CDR3 DNA: TGTGCCAGCCGAAATGAGACAGGGATATATGGCCAGCCCCAGCATTTT
D gene: TRBD2; clone size: NA; J gene: TRBJ2-5; V gene: TRBV9; CDR3 protein: CASSVGPSGRPFQETQYF; CDR3 DNA: TGTGCCAGCAGCGTAGGGCCTAGCGGTCGTCCTTTTCAAGAGACCCAGTACTTC
D gene: TRBD1; clone size: NA; J gene: TRBJ2-6; V gene: TRBV2; CDR3 protein: CASRQGIVTGANVLTF; CDR3 DNA: TGTGCCAGTAGACAGGGAATTGTTACTGGGGCCAACGTCCTGACTTTC
D gene: NA; clone size: NA; J gene: TRBJ1-5; V gene: TRBV6-4; CDR3 protein: CASSEQSNQPQHF; CDR3 DNA: TGTGCCAGCAGTGAACAGAGCAATCAGCCCCAGCATTTT
D gene: NA; clone size: NA; J gene: TRBJ2-1; V gene: TRBV19; CDR3 protein: CASSTIVNEQFF; CDR3 DNA: TGTGCCAGTAGTACGATAGTAAATGAGCAGTTCTTC
D gene: NA; clone size: few; J gene: TRBJ2-7; V gene: TRBV27; CDR3 protein: CASSFLGSPQYF; CDR3 DNA: TGTGCCAGCAGTTTCTTGGGGAGCCCTCAGTACTTC
D gene: NA; clone size: NA; J gene: TRBJ2-3; V gene: TRBV28; CDR3 protein: CASTDPRDTQYF; CDR3 DNA: TGTGCCAGCACAGACCCTAGAGATACGCAGTATTTT
D gene: NA; clone size: NA; J gene: TRBJ1-4; V gene: TRBV7-2; CDR3 protein: CASSLALGGEKLFF; CDR3 DNA: TGTGCCAGCAGCTTAGCGCTAGGGGGTGAAAAACTGTTTTTT
D gene: TRBD1; clone size: NA; J gene: TRBJ2-7; V gene: TRBV30; CDR3 protein: CAWSGQGALGEQYF; CDR3 DNA: TGTGCCTGGAGTGGACAGGGGGCTTTAGGCGAGCAGTACTTC
D gene: TRBD2; clone size: NA; J gene: TRBJ2-7; V gene: TRBV6-6; CDR3 protein: CASSRRLAGASYEQYF; CDR3 DNA: TGTGCCAGCAGCCGACGACTAGCGGGGGCCTCCTACGAGCAGTACTTC
D gene: NA; clone size: once; J gene: TRBJ2-7; V gene: TRBV19; CDR3 protein: CASSAGVGAYEQYF; CDR3 DNA: TGTGCCAGTAGTGCAGGGGTAGGGGCCTACGAGCAGTACTTC